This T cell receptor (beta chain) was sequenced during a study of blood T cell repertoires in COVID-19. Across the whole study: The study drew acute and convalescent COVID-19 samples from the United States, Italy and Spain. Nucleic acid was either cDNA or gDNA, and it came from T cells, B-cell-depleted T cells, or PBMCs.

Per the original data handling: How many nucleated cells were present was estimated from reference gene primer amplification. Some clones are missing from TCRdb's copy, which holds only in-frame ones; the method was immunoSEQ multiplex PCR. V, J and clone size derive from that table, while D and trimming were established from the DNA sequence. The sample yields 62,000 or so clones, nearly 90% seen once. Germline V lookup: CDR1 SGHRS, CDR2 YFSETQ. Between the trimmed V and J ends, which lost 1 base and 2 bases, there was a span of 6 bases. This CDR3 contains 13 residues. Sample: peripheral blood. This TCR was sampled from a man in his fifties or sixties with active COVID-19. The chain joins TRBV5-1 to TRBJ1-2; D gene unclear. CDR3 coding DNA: TGCGCCAGCAGCTTGACAGTGAACTATGGCTACACCTTC. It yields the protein CASSLTVNYGYTF.